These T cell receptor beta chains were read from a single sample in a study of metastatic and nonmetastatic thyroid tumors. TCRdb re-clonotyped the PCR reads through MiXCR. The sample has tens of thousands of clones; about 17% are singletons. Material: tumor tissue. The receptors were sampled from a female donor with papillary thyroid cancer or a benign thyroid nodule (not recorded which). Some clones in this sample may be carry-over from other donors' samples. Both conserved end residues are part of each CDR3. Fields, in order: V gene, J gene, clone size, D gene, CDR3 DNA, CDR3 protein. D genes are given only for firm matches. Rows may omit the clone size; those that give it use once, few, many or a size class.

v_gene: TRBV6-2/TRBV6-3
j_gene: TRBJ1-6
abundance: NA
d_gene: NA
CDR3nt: TGTTCCTCGGGCAGGGGAGGCTCACCCCTCCACTTT
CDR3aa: CSSGRGGSPLHF

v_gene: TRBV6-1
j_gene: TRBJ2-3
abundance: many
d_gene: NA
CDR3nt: TGTGCCAGCAACCCCGAAAAGCGGCCCACAGATACGCAGTATTTT
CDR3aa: CASNPEKRPTDTQYF

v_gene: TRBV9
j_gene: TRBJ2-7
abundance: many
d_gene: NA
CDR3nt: TGTGCCAGCAGCGAAGGGAGCTCCTACGAGCAGTACTTC
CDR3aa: CASSEGSSYEQYF

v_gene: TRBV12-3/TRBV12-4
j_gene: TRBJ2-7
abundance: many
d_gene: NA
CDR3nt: TGTGCCAGCAGTCCAGGGACTTTTAGCTCCTACGAGCAGTACTTC
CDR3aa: CASSPGTFSSYEQYF

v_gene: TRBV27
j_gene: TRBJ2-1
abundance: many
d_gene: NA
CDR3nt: TGTGCCAGCAGTTTATCGATGAGGGGGCTAGCGGACAATGAGCAGTTCTTC
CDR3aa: CASSLSMRGLADNEQFF

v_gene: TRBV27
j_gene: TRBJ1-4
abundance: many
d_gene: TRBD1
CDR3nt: TGTGCCAGCAGTTTCAAGGGGGCGAACGAAAAACTGTTTTTT
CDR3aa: CASSFKGANEKLFF

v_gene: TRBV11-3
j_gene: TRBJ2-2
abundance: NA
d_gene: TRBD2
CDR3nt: TGTGCCAGCAGCTTAGCCGCTAGCGGGGAGATCTTTTTT
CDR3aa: CASSLAASGEIFF

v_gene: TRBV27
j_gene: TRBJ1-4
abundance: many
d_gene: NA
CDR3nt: TGTGCCAGCAGTTTATCCGGTCAGGCTAATGAAAAACTGTTTTTT
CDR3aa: CASSLSGQANEKLFF

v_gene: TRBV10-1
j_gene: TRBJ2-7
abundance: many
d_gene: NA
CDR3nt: TGCGCCAGCAGTGAGGGGGCCTCCTGGAACGAGCAGTACTTC
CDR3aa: CASSEGASWNEQYF

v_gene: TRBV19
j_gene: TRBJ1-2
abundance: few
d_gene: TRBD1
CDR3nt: TGTGCCAGTAGTACCCCCGACAGGGGATATGGCTACACCTTC
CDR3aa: CASSTPDRGYGYTF

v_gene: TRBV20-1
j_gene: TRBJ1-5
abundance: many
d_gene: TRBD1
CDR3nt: TGCAGTGCTAGATCGACAGGGGGTCTATATCAGCCCCAGCATTTT
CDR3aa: CSARSTGGLYQPQHF

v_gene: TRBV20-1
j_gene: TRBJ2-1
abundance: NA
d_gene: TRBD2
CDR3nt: TGCAGTGCTAGAGGTCTGAGACTAGCGGCTCCCGGGCAGGTCAATGAGCAGTTCTTC
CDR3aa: CSARGLRLAAPGQVNEQFF

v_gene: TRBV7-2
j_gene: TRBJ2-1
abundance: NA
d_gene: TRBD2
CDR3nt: TGTGCCAGCAGCCTAGGGCACCCTGGGACTAGCGGCGGTTCGGCCTACAATGAGCAGTTCTTC
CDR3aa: CASSLGHPGTSGGSAYNEQFF

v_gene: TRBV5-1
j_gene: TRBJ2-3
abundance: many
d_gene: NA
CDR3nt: TGCGCCAGCAGCTTGGAACAGGTAGCGAGGGCAGATACGCAGTATTTT
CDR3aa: CASSLEQVARADTQYF

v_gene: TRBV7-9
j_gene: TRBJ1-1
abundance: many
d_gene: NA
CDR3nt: TGTGCCAGCAGCTTAGGAGAAGGGTTCGGTACTGAAGCTTTCTTT
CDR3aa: CASSLGEGFGTEAFF

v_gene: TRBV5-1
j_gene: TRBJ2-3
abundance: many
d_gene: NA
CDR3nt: TGCGCCAGCAGCTTGGGTCGGAGCACAGATACGCAGTATTTT
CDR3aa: CASSLGRSTDTQYF

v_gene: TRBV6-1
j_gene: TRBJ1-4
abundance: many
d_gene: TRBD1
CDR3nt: TGTGCCAGCAGTTTTCAGGGGGCGGCAGATGAAAAACTGTTTTTT
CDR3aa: CASSFQGAADEKLFF

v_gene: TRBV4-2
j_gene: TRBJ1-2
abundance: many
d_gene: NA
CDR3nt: TGTGCCAGCAGCCAAGCCCAGACAGACCCCTATGGCTACACCTTC
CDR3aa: CASSQAQTDPYGYTF

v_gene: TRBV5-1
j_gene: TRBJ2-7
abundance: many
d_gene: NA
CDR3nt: TGCGCCAGCAGCATATACACCGGCTCCTACGAGCAGTACTTC
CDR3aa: CASSIYTGSYEQYF

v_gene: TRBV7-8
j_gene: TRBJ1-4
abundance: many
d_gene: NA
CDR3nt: TGTGCCAGCAGCTTAGTTAGGACGCAGGGCTATAAAAATGAAAAACTGTTTTTT
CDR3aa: CASSLVRTQGYKNEKLFF

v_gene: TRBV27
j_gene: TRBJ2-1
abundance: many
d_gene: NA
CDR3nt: TGTGCCAGCAGTTTATCTGGCCTCCGGATGAGGAATGAGCAGTTCTTC
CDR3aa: CASSLSGLRMRNEQFF

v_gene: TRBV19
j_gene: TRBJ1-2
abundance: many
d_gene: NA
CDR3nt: TGTGCCAGTAGTAAAGGGGGGCCTCTCTATGGCTACACCTTC
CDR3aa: CASSKGGPLYGYTF

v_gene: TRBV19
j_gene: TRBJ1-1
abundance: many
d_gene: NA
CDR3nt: TGTGCCAGTAGTATCGGAAGAGAAGCTTTCTTT
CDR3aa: CASSIGREAFF

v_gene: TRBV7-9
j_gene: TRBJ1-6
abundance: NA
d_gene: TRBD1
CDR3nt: TGTACCAGCAGCTCACCGGGACAGCTTAAGTCACCCCGCCACTTT
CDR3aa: CTSSSPGQLKSPRHF

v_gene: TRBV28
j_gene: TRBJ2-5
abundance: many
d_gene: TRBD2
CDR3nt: TGTGCCAGCACCAATAGCGGGACGCGGCAGACCCAGTACTTC
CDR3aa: CASTNSGTRQTQYF

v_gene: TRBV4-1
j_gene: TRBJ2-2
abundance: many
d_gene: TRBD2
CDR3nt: TGCGCCAGCAGCCTTAGCGGGTGGTTGGGACCCGGGGAGCTGTTTTTT
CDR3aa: CASSLSGWLGPGELFF

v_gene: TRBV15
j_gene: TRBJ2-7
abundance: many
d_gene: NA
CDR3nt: TGTGCCACCAGCAGGGACATCAGCTCCTACGAGCAGTACTTC
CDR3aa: CATSRDISSYEQYF

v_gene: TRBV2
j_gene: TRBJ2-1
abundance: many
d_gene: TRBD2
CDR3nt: TGTGCCAGCAGTGACGGCGCTAGCGGGAGAAATGAGCAGTTCTTC
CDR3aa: CASSDGASGRNEQFF

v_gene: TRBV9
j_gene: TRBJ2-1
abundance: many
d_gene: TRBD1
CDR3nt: TGTGCCAGCAGCGTTTTTTACCGGGACAGGGTAAATGAGCAGTTCTTC
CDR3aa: CASSVFYRDRVNEQFF

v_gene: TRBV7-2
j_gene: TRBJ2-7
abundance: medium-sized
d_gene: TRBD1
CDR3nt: TGTGCCAGCAGCGAGACAGGGGCCGAGCAGTACTTC
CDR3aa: CASSETGAEQYF

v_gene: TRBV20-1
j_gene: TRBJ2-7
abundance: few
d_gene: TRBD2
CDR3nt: TGCAGTTCTAGTGTTAGCGGGAACTACGAGCAGTACTTC
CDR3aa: CSSSVSGNYEQYF

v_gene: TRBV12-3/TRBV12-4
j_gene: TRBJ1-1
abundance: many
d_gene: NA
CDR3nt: TGTGCCAGCAGTTTAGGTGTGAACACTGAAGCTTTCTTT
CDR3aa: CASSLGVNTEAFF

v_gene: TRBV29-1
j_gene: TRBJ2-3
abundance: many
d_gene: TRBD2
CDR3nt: TGCAGCGTTGAAGTGGTAGCGGGAGGATGGTATACGCAGTATTTT
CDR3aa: CSVEVVAGGWYTQYF

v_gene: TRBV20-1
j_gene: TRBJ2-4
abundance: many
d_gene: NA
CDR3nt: TGCAGTGCTAGAGATATAGGGGCCAAAAACATTCAGTACTTC
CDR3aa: CSARDIGAKNIQYF

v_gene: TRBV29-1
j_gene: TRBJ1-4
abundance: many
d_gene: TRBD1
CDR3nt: TGCAGCGTTAGGGACAGGGTTAATGAAAAACTGTTTTTT
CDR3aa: CSVRDRVNEKLFF

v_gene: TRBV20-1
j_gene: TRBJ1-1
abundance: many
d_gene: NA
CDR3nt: TGCAGTGCTAGAGATTCTGGCCACACTGAAGCTTTCTTT
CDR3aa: CSARDSGHTEAFF

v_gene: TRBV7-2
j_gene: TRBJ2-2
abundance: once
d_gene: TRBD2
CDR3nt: TGTGCCAGCAGCTTAGCGGCACTAGCGGGGCACTACACCGGGGAGCTGTTTTTT
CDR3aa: CASSLAALAGHYTGELFF

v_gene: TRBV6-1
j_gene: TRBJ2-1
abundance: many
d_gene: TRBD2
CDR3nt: TGTGTCAGCAGTGATTTACTAGCGGGATTACCAAATGAGCAGTTCTTC
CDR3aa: CVSSDLLAGLPNEQFF

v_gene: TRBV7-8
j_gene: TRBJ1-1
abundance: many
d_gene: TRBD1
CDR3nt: TGTGCCAGCAGCCGTGGACAGGCCCTTAGCATTAACACTGAAGCTTTCTTT
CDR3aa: CASSRGQALSINTEAFF

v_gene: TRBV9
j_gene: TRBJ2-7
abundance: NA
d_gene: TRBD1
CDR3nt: TGTGCCACCAGCGTAGGGGACAGGGCAAACTACGAGCGGTACTTC
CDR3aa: CATSVGDRANYERYF

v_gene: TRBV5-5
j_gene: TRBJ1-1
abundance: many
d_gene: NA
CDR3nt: TGTGCCAGCAGCCGGGACGGCGGAGGCCAGAACACTGAAGCTTTCTTT
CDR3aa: CASSRDGGGQNTEAFF

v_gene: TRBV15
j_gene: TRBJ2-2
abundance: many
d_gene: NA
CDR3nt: TGTGCCACCAGCAGAGATAGGCAGGGGGGGGTAGCCGGGGAGCTGTTTTTT
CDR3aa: CATSRDRQGGVAGELFF

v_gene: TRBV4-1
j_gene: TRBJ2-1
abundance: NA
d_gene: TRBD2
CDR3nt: TGCGCCAGCAGCCCGGGACTAGCGGGAGCTAACGCCCAATTCTTC
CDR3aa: CASSPGLAGANAQFF

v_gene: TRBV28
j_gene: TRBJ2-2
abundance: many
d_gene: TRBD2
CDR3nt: TGTGCCAGCAGTTTAACTAGCGGAGCGGGCACCGGGGAGCTGTTTTTT
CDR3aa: CASSLTSGAGTGELFF

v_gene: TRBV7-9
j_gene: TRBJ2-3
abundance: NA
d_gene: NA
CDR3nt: TGTGCCAGCAGCCGGGTGACCCCAGATACTCAGTATTTT
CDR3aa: CASSRVTPDTQYF

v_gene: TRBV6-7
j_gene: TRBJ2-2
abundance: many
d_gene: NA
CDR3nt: TGTGCCAGCAGTTTAGAGGGGGAGGACACCGGGGAGCTGTTTTTT
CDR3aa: CASSLEGEDTGELFF

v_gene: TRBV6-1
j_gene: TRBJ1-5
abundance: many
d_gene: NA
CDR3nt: TGTGCCAGCAGTGAATCAACCTCCCTGCCCCAGCATTTT
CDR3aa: CASSESTSLPQHF

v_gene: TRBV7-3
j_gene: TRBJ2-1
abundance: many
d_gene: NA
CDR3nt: TGTGCCAGCAGCTTATCAGGAGGTAATGAGCAGTTCTTC
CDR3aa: CASSLSGGNEQFF

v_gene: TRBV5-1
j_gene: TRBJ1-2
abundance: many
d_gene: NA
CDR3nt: TGCGCCAGCAGCTTGGACGGGAGGGCAACCTATGGCTACACCTTC
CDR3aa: CASSLDGRATYGYTF

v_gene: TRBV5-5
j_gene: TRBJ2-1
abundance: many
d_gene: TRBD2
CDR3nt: TGTGCCAGCAGCTCCCAGACTAGCGGGAGCAATGAGCAGTTCTTC
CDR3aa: CASSSQTSGSNEQFF

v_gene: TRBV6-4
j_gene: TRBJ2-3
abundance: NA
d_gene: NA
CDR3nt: TGTGCCAGCAGTTACCCTCGCTCGCGACAGGTGGCGGCAGATACGCAGTATTTT
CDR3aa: CASSYPRSRQVAADTQYF

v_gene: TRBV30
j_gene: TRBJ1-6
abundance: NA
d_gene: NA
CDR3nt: TGTGCCTGGAGTGACGCGCAGGGCCGGGCACCCCTCCACTTT
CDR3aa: CAWSDAQGRAPLHF

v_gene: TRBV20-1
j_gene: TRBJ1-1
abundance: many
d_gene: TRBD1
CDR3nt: TGCAGTGCCCAAGCCCGCGGACAGGCGTCGACTGAAGCTTTCTTT
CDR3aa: CSAQARGQASTEAFF